This T cell receptor (beta chain) appears in the sequencing data of a study of blood T cell repertoires in COVID-19. On the study more broadly: Acute-phase and convalescent COVID-19 samples originated in the United States, Italy and Spain.

V dropped 6 bases and J dropped 3; count of bases not matched to a gene: 5. CDR3 size: 14 residues. Germline CDR1 reads SGHTA; CDR2 reads FQGNSA. The Seattle patients joined while their infection was active and were tracked longitudinally afterward. Authors' analysis steps: Researchers report that nucleated cell counts were estimated from reference gene primer amplification. Sequenced by immunoSEQ multiplex PCR; TCRdb stores in-frame clones only, minus some. V and J calls and clone size follow that table, whereas D and trimming were derived from the DNA. The sample has some 310,000 clones; 85% to 90% are singletons.

The sample consisted of peripheral blood. This TCR was recovered from a middle-aged woman with COVID-19, enrolled during active disease. The chain carries TRBV7-2 and TRBJ2-7; 10 bases are a match to TRBD1. CDR3 residues: CASRSDRGGYEQYF. CDR3 nucleotides: TGTGCCAGCAGATCGGACAGGGGGGGCTACGAGCAGTACTTC.